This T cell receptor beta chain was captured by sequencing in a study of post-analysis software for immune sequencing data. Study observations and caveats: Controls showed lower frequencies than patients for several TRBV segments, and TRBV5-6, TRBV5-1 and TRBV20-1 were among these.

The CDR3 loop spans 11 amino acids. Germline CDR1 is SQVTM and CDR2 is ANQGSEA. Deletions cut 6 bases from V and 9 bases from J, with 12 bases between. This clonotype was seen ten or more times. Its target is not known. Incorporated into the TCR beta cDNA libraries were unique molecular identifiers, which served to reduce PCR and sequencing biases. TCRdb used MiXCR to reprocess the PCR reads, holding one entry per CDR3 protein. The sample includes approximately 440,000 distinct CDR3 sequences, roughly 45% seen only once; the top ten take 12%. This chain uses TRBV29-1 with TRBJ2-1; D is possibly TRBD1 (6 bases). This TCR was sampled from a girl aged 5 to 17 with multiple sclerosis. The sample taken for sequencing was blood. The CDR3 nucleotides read TGCAGCGTGCAGGGGCGGAGTGAGCAGTTCTTC. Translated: CSVQGRSEQFF.